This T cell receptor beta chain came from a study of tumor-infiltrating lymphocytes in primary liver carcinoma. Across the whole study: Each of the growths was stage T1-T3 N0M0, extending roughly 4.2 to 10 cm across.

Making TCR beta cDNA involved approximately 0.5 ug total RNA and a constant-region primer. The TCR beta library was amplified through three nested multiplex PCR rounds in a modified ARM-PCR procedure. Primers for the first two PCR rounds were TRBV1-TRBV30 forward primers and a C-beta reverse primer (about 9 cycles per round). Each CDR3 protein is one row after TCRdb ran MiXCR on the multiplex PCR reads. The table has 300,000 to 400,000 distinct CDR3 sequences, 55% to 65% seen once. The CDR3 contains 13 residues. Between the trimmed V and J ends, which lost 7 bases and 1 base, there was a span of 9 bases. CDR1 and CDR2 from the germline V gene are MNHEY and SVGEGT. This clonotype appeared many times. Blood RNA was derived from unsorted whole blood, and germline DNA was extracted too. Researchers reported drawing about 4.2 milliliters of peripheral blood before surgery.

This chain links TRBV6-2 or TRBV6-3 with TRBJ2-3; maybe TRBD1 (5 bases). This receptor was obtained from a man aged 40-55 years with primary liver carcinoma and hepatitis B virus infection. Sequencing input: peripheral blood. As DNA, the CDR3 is TGTGCCAGCAAGGGGCCCGGCACAGATACGCAGTATTTT. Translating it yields CASKGPGTDTQYF.